This T cell receptor (beta chain) originates from a study of shared clonotypes between healthy human individuals. CD4+ cells yielded CD45RA+ naive and CD45RA-negative memory subsets. Genomic DNA of every subset was divided equally among multiple immunoSEQ plates. Assay: immunoSEQ multiplex PCR; the TCRdb copy retains only in-frame clones and omits some. The table records over a million clones, around 74% of them present only once. The study's findings and limits: Generally, estimated richness proved larger in naive subsets than it did in memory subsets. Donor scarcity curtailed the genetic and exposure-history diversity represented herein.

Remarks on this clone: Its cognate antigen is unknown.

The receptor was derived from a man younger than 35 in good health. What was sequenced was memory CD4+ T cells sorted from blood. Regarding subset: CD45RA-negative fraction.

DNA of the CDR3: TGTGCCAGCAGCCCCCTAGCGGGAGGGAGCGATGAGCAGTTCTTC. Translated, it gives CASSPLAGGSDEQFF. The chain has TRBV9 and TRBJ2-1; 12 positions match TRBD2. Germline V gene lookup returns CDR1 SGDLS and CDR2 YYNGEE. The junction had 7 bases not matched to a gene; V was cut back by 4 bases and J by 8 bases. The CDR3 runs to 15 residues. The variable domain in full, with the rest retrieved from reference TRBV9 and TRBJ2-1, is DSGVTQTPKHLITATGQRVTLRCSPRSGDLSVYWYQQSLDQGLQFLIQYYNGEERAKGNILERFSAQQFPDLHSELNLSSLELGDSALYFCASSPLAGGSDEQFFGPGTRLTVL.